The present T cell receptor (beta chain) was sequenced within a study of identifying expanded T cells in peripheral blood. Study outcomes and limitations: Technical replicates showed roughly 1.2 changed clones; two weeks about 16.4; four weeks 19.

V gave up 6 bases and J gave up 2 bases; unmatched junction bases: 0. Germline CDR1 MDHEN, CDR2 SYDVKM. The CDR3 totals 13 residues. To note about this clone: Its specificity is unknown. Other DNA sequences in this specimen translate into the identical CDR3.

Repertoires were generated with immunoSEQ multiplex PCR, while TCRdb's copy carries only in-frame clones and drops some. The sample comprises around 70,000 clones, 90% of which are singletons, and 3% to 3.5% rests with the top ten. The TCR was taken from a person between 18 and 75 years old in good health. The J gene is TRBJ1-5, the V gene TRBV28; 8 bases line up with TRBD1. Sequenced material: blood. In DNA form, the CDR3 reads TGTGCCAGCAGGACAGGGGGCAATCAGCCCCAGCATTTT. Protein sequence: CASRTGGNQPQHF.